The entry below describes one T cell receptor (beta chain). Its antigen is currently unknown. The V segment lost 4 bases and the J segment 5 bases; nucleotides outside the gene matches: 9. There are 15 residues in the CDR3. The germline gives CDR1 SGHAT, CDR2 FQNNGV. The sample originates from a study of shared clonotypes between healthy human individuals. Unsorted PBMC replicate PCRs drew on roughly 300 ng DNA, representing some 30,000 T cell genomes. PBMC DNA, left unsorted, was sequenced on ten immunoSEQ deep assay plates. Original analysis: Because ImmunoSEQ provided only junction sequences with no quality scores, the filtering differed. The method was immunoSEQ multiplex PCR; TCRdb's version includes in-frame clones alone and lacks a portion of them. D and trimming come from the DNA, and the V and J calls and clone size come from that table. The sample contains some 490,000 clones, 81% of which appear only once.

Findings and limits, study-wide: The small donor group covered limited genetic and exposure diversity.

The chain joins TRBV11-2 to TRBJ2-7, with 9 positions matching TRBD2. The receptor comes from a woman aged 40 to 49 in good health. Some clones in this sample may be carry-over from other donors' samples. Source material: PBMCs. The CDR3 nucleotides are TGTGCCAGCAGCTCGCGGACTAGCGATTTCCACGAGCAGTACTTC. This codes for CASSSRTSDFHEQYF.